This entry is about one TCR beta chain. The CDR3 extends over 15 amino acids. V lost 0 bases to trimming and J lost 5 bases; unmatched junction nucleotides: 5. The germline CDR1 and CDR2 sequences are SGDLS and YYNGEE. Some clones are missing from TCRdb's copy, which holds only in-frame ones; the method was immunoSEQ multiplex PCR. The repertoire holds fewer than 250,000 clones, with around nine tenths as singletons. This specimen comes from a study of blood T cell repertoires in COVID-19. Across the study: From the United States, Italy and Spain came samples of acute and convalescent COVID-19. The analysed material was cDNA or gDNA that came from T cells, B-cell-depleted T cells, or PBMCs.

Those who participated ranged in age from roughly 18 to 100 years and resided in 20 to 25 US areas. The sequence was obtained from a man aged 25-45 years who had recovered from COVID-19. The chain combines TRBV9 with TRBJ2-5; 9 bases are shared with TRBD1. Sample: PBMCs or T cells enriched from blood (not recorded which). The CDR3 DNA reads TGTGCCAGCAGCGTAGTGGGGACAGGGAGGGAGACCCAGTACTTC. Its protein is CASSVVGTGRETQYF.